This T cell receptor beta chain was observed in a study of T cell clonality in common variable immunodeficiency (dated by TCRdb to the mid-2010s). Equivalent amounts of genomic DNA from CVID and control samples were used as sequencing input. For every sample, a 60 bp segment covering the rearranged TCRbeta CDR3 region was amplified and then sequenced. The immunoSEQ assay, a bias-corrected multiplex PCR combined with high-throughput sequencing, was used for TCRbeta amplification. The original pipeline was this. Every unique nucleotide sequence was considered a clone and was annotated with V, D and J genes, copy number and frequency. Sequences were labeled productive if in frame, and non-productive if out of frame or containing stop codons. As previously described, clonality was computed from Shannon's entropy. The predicted amino acid sequences of productive clones were used to derive the mean CDR3 Kyte-Doolittle hydropathy. Using the R hclust function, scaled V gene usage was clustered hierarchically with Manhattan distance and complete linkage. Clone sharing by CDR3 amino acid sequence was assessed by resampling 12 repertoires per group over 100 rounds. Repertoires were searched for approximately 77 published EBV-specific and 200 to 300 published CMV-specific TCRbeta sequences. Two CVID samples that yielded fewer than 10,000 sequences were excluded from the analysis, so around 38 CVID repertoires were retained. TCRdb obtained this table from immuneACCESS and retained in-frame rearrangements with V and J assigned. These tables miss some clones; where compared with another copy, unresolved V genes account for less than half of the shortfall, and the remainder is unexplained. Clone size and the V and J calls come from that table; the DNA yielded D and trimming. The sample has approximately 24,000 clones on record, with no singletons. The ten top clones hold under 10% of the sample.

This clone was observed at least ten times. The antigen it binds to is not known. The CDR3 is cut off 3 residues early in the read; its end comes from the germline J gene. The CDR3 sequence holds 17 residues, the cysteine and phenylalanine included. The DNA shown is the part of the CDR3 that was read: 42 bases, in frame from base 1. Taken from the germline V gene, the CDR1 and CDR2 loops are KGHSH and LQKENI. Trimming leaves V shorter by 4 bases and J shorter by 1 base, with the junction holding 7 bases beyond the gene matches. Standard criteria, namely reduction of serum IgG, IgA and/or IgM below the normal range together with specific antibody deficiency, were applied for the diagnosis of CVID. There were 40 to 45 subjects in the CVID group (roughly 30 male and 15 female), ranging in age from about 9 to 65 years, with a mean age of around 44. Predominantly Caucasian heritage was noted among both the CVID patients and the healthy controls. At the time of study participation, every CVID subject had been on replacement immunoglobulin therapy for one year or longer. At the time of blood collection, no CVID subject was ill or was being treated with immunomodulatory or immunosuppressive medication. From each donor, about 5 to 8 ml of heparinized peripheral whole blood was collected. Genomic DNA from adults with common variable immune deficiency (CVID) and from healthy adult controls was used to sequence TCRbeta CDR3 repertoires. Diluted blood was subjected to density centrifugation over Hypaque 1077 or Ficoll-Paque for isolation of peripheral blood mononuclear cells. Genomic DNA was obtained from unsorted mononuclear cells using either Qiagen column purification or a centrifugation-based method.

Summary of the overall study and its limitations: Despite equal DNA input, controls averaged roughly 80,000 unique sequences per sample versus about 31,547 in CVID samples. Reportedly, TCRbeta sequences from CVID had fewer deletions and N-nucleotide insertions, and highly modified clones with 13 or more V deletions were absent from CVID. CVID subjects shared fewer TCRbeta clones with each other than healthy controls did (p < 0.0001). Correlations between repertoire features and clinical complications were limited by patient heterogeneity within the CVID cohort. TCRbeta clonality was higher in CVID subjects than in healthy controls (t-test p = 0.018), and the increase was most characteristic of about a third of subjects. It was noted by the authors that sequencing of the repertoires of T cell subpopulations would be needed to clarify the cause of the increased clonality in CVID.

Sequencing input: peripheral blood mononuclear cells. This chain is built from TRBV18 and TRBJ1-1; TRBD1 lines up with 12 middle nucleotides. This receptor was obtained from a human donor with common variable immunodeficiency. For the CDR3, the sequence is CASSQLPGQGANTEAFF. The covered CDR3 bases are TGTGCCAGCTCACAACTACCGGGACAGGGGGCGAACACTGAA.